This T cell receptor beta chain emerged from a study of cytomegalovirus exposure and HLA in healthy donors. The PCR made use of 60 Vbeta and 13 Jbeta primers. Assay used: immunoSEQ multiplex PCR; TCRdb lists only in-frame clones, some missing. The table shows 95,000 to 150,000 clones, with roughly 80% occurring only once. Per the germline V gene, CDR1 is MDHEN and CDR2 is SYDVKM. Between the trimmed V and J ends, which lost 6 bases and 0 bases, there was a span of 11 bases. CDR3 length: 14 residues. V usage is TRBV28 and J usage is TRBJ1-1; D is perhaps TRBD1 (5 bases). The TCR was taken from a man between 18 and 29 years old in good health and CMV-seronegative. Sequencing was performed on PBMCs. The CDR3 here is CASRGGGVNTEAFF. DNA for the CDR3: TGTGCCAGCAGGGGTGGAGGGGTGAACACTGAAGCTTTCTTT.